These 15 T cell receptor beta chains were sequenced from one sample in a study of neurological immune-mediated disorders. TCRdb passed the 5' RACE reads through MiXCR, listing each CDR3 protein once. Of tens of thousands of distinct CDR3 sequences in the sample, more than 6% were seen once. Sequencing input: PBMCs. The receptors were gathered from a woman aged 40 to 55 in good health.

There are many counts of this clonotype. The V gene is TRBV20-1, the J gene TRBJ2-1, with a weak D call TRBD2 (5 bases). The CDR3 runs 16 residues. Trimming removed 1 base from V and 3 bases from J, with 16 bases in between. Looked up from germline, CDR1 is DFQATT and CDR2 is SNEGSKA (reference sequence). CDR3 protein: CSARVPSRSDYNEQFF. DNA of the CDR3: TGCAGTGCTAGAGTCCCTAGCCGAAGTGACTACAATGAGCAGTTCTTC.

This clonotype counts as medium-sized. V and J are TRBV6-6 and TRBJ2-3; D possibly corresponds to TRBD2 (7 bases). V dropped 5 bases and J dropped 11 bases, with 20 bases sitting between them. Germline lookup yields CDR1 MNHNY and CDR2 SVGAGI (reference sequence). The CDR3 is 14 residues long. The CDR3 DNA sequence: TGTGCCAGCAGTGACCTCGGGGGGCTGTCTAGGCAGTATTTT. This translates into CASSDLGGLSRQYF.

This clonotype was observed at least ten times. The chain carries TRBV27 and TRBJ2-6, with a weak D call TRBD1 (5 bases). Trimming took off 6 bases at V and 4 bases at J, with 22 bases between the two ends. The CDR3 loop spans 18 amino acids. Germline CDR1 and CDR2: MNHEY and SMNVEV (reference sequence). The DNA of the CDR3 is TGTGCCAGCAGCCACCCTTGGGGCAGCTCCGACGGGGCCAACGTCCTGACTTTC. This sequence encodes CASSHPWGSSDGANVLTF.

The sample holds many counts of this clonotype. V and J are TRBV19 and TRBJ2-2; D unclear. Trimming took 10 bases from V and 6 from J, leaving 15 bases between them. The CDR3 consists of 13 residues. The germline V gene encodes CDR1 LNHDA and CDR2 SQIVND (reference sequence). The CDR3 DNA reads as TGTGCCACCAAAGTTGACAACCCCGGGGAGCTGTTTTTT. Its translation is CATKVDNPGELFF.

This clonotype has a count of ten or more. The CDR3 DNA is TGCAGTGCTAGAGATCACAGCCCGGGACCCTCTGGAAACACCATATATTTT. Encoded protein: CSARDHSPGPSGNTIYF. The chain recombines TRBV20-1 with TRBJ1-3, with D possibly being TRBD1 (5 bases). Trimming removed 0 bases from V and 0 bases from J, with 15 bases in between. From germline, CDR1 is DFQATT and CDR2 SNEGSKA (reference sequence). This CDR3 has 17 amino acids.

This clonotype was recorded many times. The chain joins TRBV29-1 to TRBJ2-1; 9 nucleotides agree with TRBD1. The CDR3 loop spans 14 amino acids. Trimming took 6 bases from V and 1 from J; bases not matched to a gene: 4. Germline V CDR1 and CDR2: SQVTM, ANQGSEA. This chain's CDR3 is CSVPGTGSYNEQFF. For the CDR3, the DNA is TGCAGCGTCCCCGGGACAGGGTCCTACAATGAGCAGTTCTTC.

This clonotype has a count of ten or more. This chain joins TRBV20-1 and TRBJ2-1; TRBD2 agrees at 8 bases. V shed 4 bases, J shed 7 bases, and the junction held 9 bases outside the gene matches. CDR3 length: 14 amino acids. Germline CDR1 and CDR2: DFQATT and SNEGSKA (reference sequence). The chain's CDR3 is CSANQLAGTNEQFF. CDR3 sequence (DNA): TGCAGTGCTAATCAATTAGCGGGAACAAATGAGCAGTTCTTC.

This clonotype was counted many times. The chain has TRBV20-1 and TRBJ1-2, with D possibly TRBD1 on 5 matching bases. The CDR3 runs 12 residues. The germline V gene encodes CDR1 DFQATT and CDR2 SNEGSKA (reference sequence). Trimming took 3 bases from V and 7 from J, leaving 12 bases between them. The CDR3 protein is CSARTDPIGYTF. DNA of the CDR3: TGCAGTGCTAGGACAGATCCTATTGGCTACACCTTC.

The table lists this clonotype with many counts. CDR3 region: CASSLPTSGRVNEQFF. The CDR3, as DNA: TGCGCCAGCAGCTTACCGACTAGCGGGAGAGTGAATGAGCAGTTCTTC. The J gene is TRBJ2-1, the V gene TRBV5-1, with 12 bases that match TRBD2. V gave up 2 bases and J gave up 7 bases; unmatched junction bases: 7. In germline, CDR1 is SGHRS, CDR2 YFSETQ. CDR3 length: 16 amino acids.

This clonotype came up many times. The V gene is TRBV6-4, the J gene TRBJ2-2, with 11 positions matching TRBD2. V lost 6 bases to trimming and J lost 4 bases; unmatched junction nucleotides: 4. The CDR3 length is 15 residues. Germline CDR1 MRHNA, CDR2 SNTAGT. DNA for the CDR3: TGTGCCAGCAGCGCGACTAGCGGGACCACCGGGGAGCTGTTTTTT. This sequence encodes CASSATSGTTGELFF.

This clonotype has a count of ten or more. The V gene is TRBV5-1, the J gene TRBJ1-1; 9 nucleotides agree with TRBD1. The CDR3 runs 18 residues. Germline CDR1 reads SGHRS; CDR2 reads YFSETQ. The trim removed 4 bases at V and 3 bases at J, leaving 16 bases unmatched. The CDR3 spells CASSAGQGSTAADTEAFF. Written as DNA, the CDR3 is TGCGCCAGCAGCGCGGGACAGGGATCCACCGCTGCGGACACTGAAGCTTTCTTT.

V usage is TRBV7-2 and J usage is TRBJ2-7; 9 bases fit TRBD1. Germline V gives CDR1 SGHTA, CDR2 FQGNSA. CDR3 length: 16 residues. J was trimmed by 0 bases and V by 4 bases; bases with no gene match: 7. The CDR3 region has the DNA TGTGCCAGCAGCTCCCGTACAGGGGGCGTCTCCTACGAGCAGTACTTC. It encodes CASSSRTGGVSYEQYF.

This clonotype was seen at least ten times. This chain links TRBV4-1 with TRBJ2-1; D might be TRBD1 (6 bases). V lost 2 bases to trimming and J lost 4 bases, with 12 bases between them. CDR3 size: 15 residues. Germline CDR1 MGHRA, CDR2 YSYEKL. CDR3 region: CASSQISDSYNEQFF. The CDR3 DNA sequence: TGCGCCAGCAGCCAAATATCGGACAGTTACAATGAGCAGTTCTTC.

This clonotype came up many times. The chain is built from TRBV28 and TRBJ1-1, with no clear D. Per the germline V gene, CDR1 is MDHEN and CDR2 is SYDVKM. The length of the CDR3 is 13 residues. Trimming left V 5 bases short and J 4 bases short, with 11 bases between. The CDR3 region has the DNA TGTGCCAGCAGTCCCGACCGATCCACTGAAGCTTTCTTT. Amino acids: CASSPDRSTEAFF.

In this sample, this clonotype turned up many times. V usage is TRBV19 and J usage is TRBJ1-2; D may be TRBD1 (5 bases). The CDR3 runs 15 residues. The germline V and J ends were trimmed by 6 bases and 7 bases, with 21 bases remaining between them. Germline V gene lookup returns CDR1 LNHDA and CDR2 SQIVND (reference sequence). This CDR3 reads CASSIGDGPTRGYTF. Here the CDR3 DNA reads TGTGCCAGTAGCATCGGGGACGGGCCGACGCGTGGCTACACCTTC. Full variable domain (outside the CDR3, taken from reference TRBV19 and TRBJ1-2): DGGITQSPKYLFRKEGQNVTLSCEQNLNHDAMYWYRQDPGQGLRLIYYSQIVNDFQKGDIAEGYSVSREKKESFPLTVTSAQKNPTAFYLCASSIGDGPTRGYTFGSGTRLTVV.